Each of the 3 T cell receptor beta chains below was sequenced from the same sample in a study of blood T cell repertoires in COVID-19. The assay was immunoSEQ multiplex PCR, and TCRdb's table has in-frame clones only and misses some. This table has about 320,000 clones, roughly nine tenths appearing once. Material: PBMCs or T cells enriched from blood (not recorded which). These receptors were collected from a man aged 55 to 69 who had recovered from COVID-19.

The chain joins TRBV7-9 to TRBJ2-5, with 8 nucleotides matching TRBD1. The CDR3 length is 13 residues. Germline values: CDR1 SEHNR, CDR2 FQNEAQ (reference sequence). After removal of 3 bases from V and 7 bases from J, the junction contained 4 bases not matched to a gene. The CDR3 nucleotides read TGTGCCAGCAGCTTGACAGGGGAGGCGACCCAGTACTTC. Protein product: CASSLTGEATQYF.

V and J are TRBV11-3 and TRBJ2-7; D may be TRBD1 (6 bases). Trimming took 2 bases from V and 3 from J, leaving 8 bases between them. The germline gives CDR1 SGHNT, CDR2 YENEEA. CDR3 length equals 13 residues. The DNA for the CDR3 is TGTGCCAGCAGCTTATTGGACAGCTACGAGCAGTACTTC. It is translated as CASSLLDSYEQYF.

As to this clone: Additional DNA sequences in this sample encode the identical CDR3. The chain employs TRBV24-1 and TRBJ1-5; no reliable D call. The V gene's germline CDR1 is KGHDR and CDR2 SFDVKD. The ends were cut back, 3 bases at V and 1 base at J, with 6 bases in the middle. The length of the CDR3 is 14 residues. The CDR3 bases are TGTGCCACCAGTGATCGCGGCAGCAATCAGCCCCAGCATTTT. Translating gives CATSDRGSNQPQHF.